This T cell receptor (beta chain) was recorded in a study of blood T cell repertoires in COVID-19. Looking at the study overall: PBMCs, B-cell-depleted T cells, or T cells were the source of the cDNA or gDNA that made up the material.

As handled by the study authors: Quantification of nucleated cells was approximated via reference gene primer amplification. Clones were sequenced by immunoSEQ multiplex PCR, and TCRdb holds only the in-frame ones, with some missing. V and J calls plus clone size are reproduced from that table; the DNA served to infer D and trimming. This sample has about 38,000 clones, with about 90% found just once. The germline V gene encodes CDR1 SGHVS and CDR2 FNYEAQ. V lost 5 bases to trimming and J lost 2 bases; unmatched junction nucleotides: 5. The CDR3 sequence is 15 residues long. The TCR was taken from a man aged 60 to 69 with active or convalescent COVID-19. The sequenced sample consisted of peripheral blood. The chain uses TRBV7-6 and TRBJ2-7, with 11 bases aligning to TRBD2. The CDR3, as DNA: TGTGCCAGCAGCCCCGCTAGCGGGAGGACCTACGAGCAGTACTTC. Residues: CASSPASGRTYEQYF.